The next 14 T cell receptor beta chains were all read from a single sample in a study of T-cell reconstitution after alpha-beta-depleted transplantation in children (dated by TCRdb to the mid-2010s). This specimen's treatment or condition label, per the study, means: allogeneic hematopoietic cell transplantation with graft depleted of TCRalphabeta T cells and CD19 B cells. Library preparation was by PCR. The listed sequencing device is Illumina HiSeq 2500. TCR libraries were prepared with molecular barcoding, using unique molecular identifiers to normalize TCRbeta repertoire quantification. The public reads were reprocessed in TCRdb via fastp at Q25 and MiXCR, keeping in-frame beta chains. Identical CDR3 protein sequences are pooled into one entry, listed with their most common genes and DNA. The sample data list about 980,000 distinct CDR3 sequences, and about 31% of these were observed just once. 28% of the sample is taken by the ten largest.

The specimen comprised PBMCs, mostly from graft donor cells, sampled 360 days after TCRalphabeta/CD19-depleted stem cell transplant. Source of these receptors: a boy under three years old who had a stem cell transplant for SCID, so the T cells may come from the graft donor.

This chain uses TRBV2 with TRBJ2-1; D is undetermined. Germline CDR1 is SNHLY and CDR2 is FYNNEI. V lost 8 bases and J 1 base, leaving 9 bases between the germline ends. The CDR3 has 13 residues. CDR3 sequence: CASLPWSYNEQFF. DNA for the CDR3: TGTGCCAGCCTCCCGTGGTCCTACAATGAGCAGTTCTTC.

The DNA of the CDR3 is TGTGCCAGCAGCCAAGATGCCCGGGGCCGTCTGAGCACAGATACGCAGTATTTT. Its protein product is CASSQDARGRLSTDTQYF. V usage is TRBV3-1 and J usage is TRBJ2-3; perhaps D is TRBD1 or TRBD2 (5 bases each). Per germline, CDR1 LGHDT and CDR2 YNNKEL (reference sequence). V lost 0 bases to trimming and J lost 0 bases, with 16 bases between them. CDR3 length: 18 residues.

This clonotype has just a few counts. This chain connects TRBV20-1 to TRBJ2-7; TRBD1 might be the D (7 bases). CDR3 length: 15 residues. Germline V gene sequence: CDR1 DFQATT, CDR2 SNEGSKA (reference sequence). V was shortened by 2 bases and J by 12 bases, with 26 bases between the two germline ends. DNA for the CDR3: TGCAGTGCTAGAAGGGACAGCTATACTGCCTGGGGGGCGTACTTC. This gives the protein CSARRDSYTAWGAYF.

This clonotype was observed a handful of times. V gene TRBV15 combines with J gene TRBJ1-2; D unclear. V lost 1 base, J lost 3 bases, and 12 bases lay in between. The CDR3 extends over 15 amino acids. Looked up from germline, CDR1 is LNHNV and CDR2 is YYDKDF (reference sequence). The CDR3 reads CATSRVWLMDYGYTF. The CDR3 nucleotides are TGTGCCACCAGCAGAGTATGGCTTATGGACTATGGCTACACCTTC.

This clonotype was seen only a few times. CDR3 coding DNA: TGTGCCAGCAGCGGGCTTGAGTACAATGAGCAGTTCTTC. Its translation: CASSGLEYNEQFF. The chain uses TRBV5-4 and TRBJ2-1; the D is unclear. Trimming pared 4 bases from V and 4 bases from J, leaving 9 bases between. This CDR3 is 13 amino acids long. Germline CDR1 reads SGHNT; CDR2 reads YYREEE (reference sequence).

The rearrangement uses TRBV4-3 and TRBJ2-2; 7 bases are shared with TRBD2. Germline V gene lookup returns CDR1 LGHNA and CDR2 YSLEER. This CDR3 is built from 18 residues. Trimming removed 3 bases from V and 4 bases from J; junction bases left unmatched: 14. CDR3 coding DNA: TGCGCCAGCAGCCATTCTATGGGGGGGACCCCAGCCACCGGGGAGCTGTTTTTT. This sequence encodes CASSHSMGGTPATGELFF.

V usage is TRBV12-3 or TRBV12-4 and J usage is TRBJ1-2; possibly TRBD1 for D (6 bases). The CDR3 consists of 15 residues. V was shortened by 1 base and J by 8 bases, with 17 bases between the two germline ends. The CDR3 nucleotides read TGTGCCAGCAGTTTAGTCTCGGGGGCGCCTAAAGGCTACACCTTC. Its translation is CASSLVSGAPKGYTF.

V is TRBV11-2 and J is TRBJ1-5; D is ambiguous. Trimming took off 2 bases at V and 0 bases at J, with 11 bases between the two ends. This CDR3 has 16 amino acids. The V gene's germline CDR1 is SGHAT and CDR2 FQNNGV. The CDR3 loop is CASSLFGPYSNQPQHF. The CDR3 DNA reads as TGTGCCAGCAGCTTATTTGGCCCCTATAGCAATCAGCCCCAGCATTTT. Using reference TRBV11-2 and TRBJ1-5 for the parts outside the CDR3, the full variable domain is EAGVAQSPRYKIIEKRQSVAFWCNPISGHATLYWYQQILGQGPKLLIQFQNNGVVDDSQLPKDRFSAERLKGVDSTLKIQPAKLEDSAVYLCASSLFGPYSNQPQHFGDGTRLSIL.

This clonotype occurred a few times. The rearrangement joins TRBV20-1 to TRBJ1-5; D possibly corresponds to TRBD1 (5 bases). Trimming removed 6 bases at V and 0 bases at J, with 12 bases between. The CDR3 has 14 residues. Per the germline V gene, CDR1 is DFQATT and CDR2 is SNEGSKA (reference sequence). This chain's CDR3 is CSALDMYSNQPQHF. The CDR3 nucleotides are TGCAGTGCCCTGGACATGTATAGCAATCAGCCCCAGCATTTT.

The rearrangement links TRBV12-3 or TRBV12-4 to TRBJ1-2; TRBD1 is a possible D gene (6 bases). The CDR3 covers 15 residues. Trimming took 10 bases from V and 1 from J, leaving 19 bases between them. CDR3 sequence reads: CATLGVTGSNYGYTF. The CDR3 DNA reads TGTGCCACCCTGGGGGTAACAGGGAGTAACTATGGCTACACCTTC.

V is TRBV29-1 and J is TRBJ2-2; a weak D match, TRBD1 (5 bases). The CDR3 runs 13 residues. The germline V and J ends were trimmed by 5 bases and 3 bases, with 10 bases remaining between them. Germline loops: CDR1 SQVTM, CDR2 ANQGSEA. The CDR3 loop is CSVYPRDTGELFF. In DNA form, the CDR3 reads TGCAGCGTTTACCCCAGGGACACCGGGGAGCTGTTTTTT.

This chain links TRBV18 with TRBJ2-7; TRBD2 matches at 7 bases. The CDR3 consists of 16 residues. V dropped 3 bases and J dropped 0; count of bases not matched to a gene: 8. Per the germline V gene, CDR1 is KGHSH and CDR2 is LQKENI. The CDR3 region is CASSPSGAGSSYEQYF. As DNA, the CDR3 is TGTGCCAGCTCACCGTCAGGAGCGGGAAGCTCCTACGAGCAGTACTTC.

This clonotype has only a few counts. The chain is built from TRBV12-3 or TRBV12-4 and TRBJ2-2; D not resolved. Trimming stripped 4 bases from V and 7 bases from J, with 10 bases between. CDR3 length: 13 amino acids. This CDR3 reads CASSWSVGGELFF. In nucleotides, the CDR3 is TGTGCCAGCAGTTGGAGCGTTGGCGGGGAGCTGTTTTTT.

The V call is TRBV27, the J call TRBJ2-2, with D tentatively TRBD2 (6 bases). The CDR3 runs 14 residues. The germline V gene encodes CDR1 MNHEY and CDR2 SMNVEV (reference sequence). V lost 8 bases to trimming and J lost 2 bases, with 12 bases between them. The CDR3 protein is CASAPGLNTGELFF. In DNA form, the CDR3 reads TGTGCCAGCGCCCCGGGACTTAACACCGGGGAGCTGTTTTTT.